This T cell receptor (beta chain) was captured in a study of T cell repertoires in cytomegalovirus infection. For the study at large: From public TCR beta signatures came an indication of both CMV infection and matching HLA type.

In TCRdb, the reads were re-called with MiXCR into one record per CDR3 protein. The profile covers hundreds of thousands of distinct CDR3 sequences, with 30% to 40% appearing a single time and around a sixth taken by the ten largest. The germline V gene has CDR1 SGHTA and CDR2 FQGNSA. The length of the CDR3 is 13 residues. V was pared by 3 bases and J by 7 bases, with 0 bases of the junction left unmatched. A word on this clonotype: Its antigen is not identified.

The rearrangement joins TRBV7-2 to TRBJ2-2; 9 bases are shared with TRBD2. The sequences come from cultured PBMCs, collected from culture after CMV antigen stimulation. The TCR originated in a human donor in good health (CMV status not recorded). Some clones in this sample may be carry-over from other donors' samples. The CDR3 protein is CASSLREGGELFF. CDR3 in DNA: TGTGCCAGCAGCTTGCGGGAGGGCGGGGAGCTGTTTTTT.